The clone carrying this T cell receptor beta chain came up many times. As yet, its antigen is unknown. Graves' hyperthyroidism qualified as stable when ophthalmopathy did not progress within 18 months. Lactation, pregnancy, other autoimmune disease or uncontrolled infection excluded patients. This sample is part of a study of T cells in Graves' hyperthyroidism and ophthalmopathy. Study-level results: Peripheral blood also featured most of the thyroid clonotypes expanded above 0.001.

What was amplified from RNA transcripts were TCR beta CDR3 regions. A set of HTBI primers served as the primers for a first-round RT-PCR of the TCR CDR3. TCRdb called the multiplex PCR reads again in MiXCR, with one record for every CDR3 protein. Of around 300,000 distinct CDR3 sequences in the sample, 12% to 15% were seen once. There are 14 residues in the CDR3. The ends lost 5 bases at V and 4 bases at J; junction bases unmatched: 7. Per germline, CDR1 SGHTA and CDR2 FQGNSA. Sequences were obtained from blood. This chain joins TRBV7-2 and TRBJ1-1; 7 bases match TRBD1. The source is a woman in her forties with Graves' hyperthyroidism. The CDR3 region has the DNA TGTGCCAGCAGCCTTCAACAGGGGAGCACTGAAGCTTTCTTT. Protein: CASSLQQGSTEAFF. The complete variable domain, with remaining parts taken from reference TRBV7-2 and TRBJ1-1, reads GAGVSQSPSNKVTEKGKDVELRCDPISGHTALYWYRQSLGQGLEFLIYFQGNSAPDKSGLPSDRFSAERTGGSVSTLTIQRTQQEDSAVYLCASSLQQGSTEAFFGQGTRLTVV.